In this sample, the clone carrying this T cell receptor (beta chain) turned up a few times. The junction shows a germline mismatch at one end, possibly a read error. TCRdb re-derived calls from the RT-PCR reads in MiXCR, one entry per CDR3 protein. This sample has about 680,000 distinct CDR3 sequences, with 14% found just once. This CDR3 comprises 12 residues. From germline, CDR1 is ENHRY and CDR2 SYGVKD. The chain couples TRBV10-3 to TRBJ1-3; no reliable D call. The receptor was isolated from a female donor in good health, serving as a healthy control. The source material was memory CD4+ T cells from blood. CDR3 nucleotide sequence: TGCGGAGGGAGCGACTCTGGAAACACCATATATTTT. Translation: CGGSDSGNTIYF.